The sequence of this T cell receptor beta chain was determined in a study of T cells after posttransplantation cyclophosphamide. This clone showed up many times. No antigen is known for it. CDR1 is SGHAT, CDR2 FQDESV, per germline (reference sequence). The CDR3 runs to 17 residues. On the day of bone marrow donation, the related graft donor provided peripheral blood. General observations from the study: Tissue-infiltrating T cells from skin or gut overlapped little with blood T cells. Later post-transplant blood repertoires were often dominated by donor CD8+ memory clones. TRB clonality was highly associated with recipient CMV seropositivity and reactivation.

Sequenced by immunoSEQ multiplex PCR; TCRdb stores in-frame clones only, minus some. The sample yields roughly 45,000 clones, without any singletons. The V gene is TRBV11-1, the J gene TRBJ2-5; D possibly corresponds to TRBD1 (6 bases). The J call may be faulty, since TRBJ2-7 better matches the DNA end. The clonotype was recovered from a middle-aged man in good health, CMV-negative, and a related stem cell transplant donor. Sequencing was carried out using PBMCs. The CDR3: CASSLDGGFGVSYEQYF. The DNA of the CDR3 is TGTGCCAGCAGCTTAGATGGGGGCTTCGGGGTCTCCTACGAGCAGTACTTC.